The clone carrying this TCR beta chain appeared a few times. Its antigen is still unknown. The data belong to a study of cytomegalovirus exposure and HLA in healthy donors. Researchers ran the PCR with 60 Vbeta and 13 Jbeta primers. Method: immunoSEQ multiplex PCR; TCRdb's copy keeps in-frame clones and lacks some. This sample has some 65,000 clones, with approximately 68% found just once. The germline CDR1 and CDR2 sequences are SGHNT and YYREEE (reference sequence). The CDR3 loop spans 14 amino acids. J lost 7 bases, V lost 3 bases, and 3 bases had no gene match. General observations from the study: In all likelihood, a cluster of highly shared sequence variants was a sequencing artifact.

This rearrangement joins TRBV5-4 to TRBJ1-6; 8 nucleotides match TRBD1. The sample taken for sequencing was PBMCs. The TCR sequence derives from a woman aged 30 to 39 in good health and CMV-seronegative. DNA of the CDR3: TGTGCCAGCAGCTGGGACAGGTTCAATTCACCCCTCCACTTT. Its protein is CASSWDRFNSPLHF.